What follows is one T cell receptor (beta chain) and its context. Its antigen is still unknown. Clones were read by immunoSEQ multiplex PCR, and TCRdb kept only the in-frame ones, dropping some. Of about 120,000 clones in the sample, approximately 90% were seen once. These data are taken from a study of radiotherapy plus CTLA-4 blockade in lung cancer. Study-wide results and caveats: Reportedly, early blood T cell clone dynamics best predicted response, with interferon-beta. Radiotherapy was combined with ipilimumab, and tumor-derived TCR clones then expanded in blood.

Patients in the study, people with chemo-refractory metastatic non-small-cell lung cancer, received focal radiation plus ipilimumab CTLA-4 blockade. This CDR3 comprises 16 residues. Germline CDR1 MRHNA, CDR2 SNTAGT. Trimming left V 4 bases short and J 3 bases short, with 18 bases between. This receptor was obtained from a human donor with non-small cell lung cancer that progressed on radiotherapy plus ipilimumab. This chain uses TRBV6-4 with TRBJ1-2; D is perhaps TRBD1 (5 bases). This specimen was peripheral blood, taken from a patient treated with radiotherapy plus ipilimumab. This CDR3 is CASSAVGGASYYGYTF. CDR3 coding DNA: TGTGCCAGCAGTGCGGTCGGCGGGGCATCCTACTATGGCTACACCTTC.